Below are 32 T cell receptor beta chains sequenced from a single sample in a study of OX40 agonist ivuxolimab in advanced cancers. Libraries were made using the immunoSEQ multiplex PCR assay. TCRdb holds this immuneACCESS table with in-frame rearrangements only. Some clones are missing; in checked studies, unresolved V genes explain under half, and the rest has no known cause. The sample table shows 60,000 or so clones, and around 88% are seen once. Of the sample, approximately 11% is held by the ten largest clones. The sample was CD4+ or CD8+ T cells sorted from blood, taken in a trial of the OX40 agonist ivuxolimab. The receptors were sampled from an adult with an advanced solid tumor such as melanoma, head and neck, liver or kidney cancer.

The chain uses TRBV7-6 and TRBJ2-2; D remains unclear. The V end lost 0 bases, the J end lost 6 bases, and 8 bases lay between the germline ends. Germline V lookup: CDR1 SGHVS, CDR2 FNYEAQ. There are 14 residues in the CDR3. CDR3 residues: CASSLADESGELFF. The CDR3, as DNA: TGTGCCAGCAGCTTAGCGGATGAGTCCGGGGAGCTGTTTTTT.

The genes are TRBV28 and TRBJ2-2, with no clear D. The CDR3 sequence is 15 residues long. The V end was cut by 5 bases, the J end by 0 bases, with 10 bases between. In germline, CDR1 is MDHEN, CDR2 SYDVKM. The CDR3 is CASSRPRSNTGELFF. The CDR3 DNA sequence: TGTGCCAGCAGTCGGCCCCGGTCGAACACCGGGGAGCTGTTTTTT.

This chain joins TRBV11-2 and TRBJ1-4; D is unresolved. Germline-derived CDR1 and CDR2 are SGHAT and FQNNGV. CDR3 length equals 16 residues. Trimming took 7 bases from V and 0 from J, leaving 15 bases between them. The CDR3 here is CASTRRNPATNEKLFF. The CDR3 DNA follows: TGTGCCAGCACCAGAAGGAACCCGGCAACTAATGAAAAACTGTTTTTT. The variable domain in full, with the rest retrieved from reference TRBV11-2 and TRBJ1-4, is EAGVAQSPRYKIIEKRQSVAFWCNPISGHATLYWYQQILGQGPKLLIQFQNNGVVDDSQLPKDRFSAERLKGVDSTLKIQPAKLEDSAVYLCASTRRNPATNEKLFFGSGTQLSVL.

Details on this clone: Distinct nucleotide sequences in the sample also encode this CDR3. The rearrangement joins TRBV29-1 to TRBJ2-7; D might be TRBD1 (5 bases). The CDR3 has 11 residues. Germline CDR1 SQVTM, CDR2 ANQGSEA. V dropped 3 bases and J dropped 4 bases, with 7 bases sitting between them. This CDR3 reads CSVEGRYEQYF. In DNA, the CDR3 is TGCAGCGTTGAGGGGCGGTACGAGCAGTACTTC.

The chain employs TRBV6-6 and TRBJ2-7; 7 nucleotides line up with TRBD1. CDR1 and CDR2 (germline): MNHNY, SVGAGI (reference sequence). With V trimmed by 0 bases and J by 6 bases, 5 bases remained unmatched. This CDR3 has 14 amino acids. The CDR3 loop is CASSYSDRVREQYF. The CDR3 DNA reads as TGTGCCAGCAGTTACTCAGACAGGGTGCGCGAGCAGTACTTC.

This clone was picked up a small number of times. The chain links TRBV5-4 to TRBJ2-7; D unclear. Germline lookup yields CDR1 SGHNT and CDR2 YYREEE (reference sequence). The V and J ends lost 2 bases and 0 bases respectively, with 6 bases between them. The CDR3 has 13 residues. CDR3 protein: CASSFRYSYEQYF. CDR3 coding DNA: TGTGCCAGCAGCTTCCGATACTCCTACGAGCAGTACTTC.

The V call is TRBV7-3, the J call TRBJ2-7, with TRBD2 matching 9 bases. V shed 5 bases and J 6 bases; nucleotides not matched to a gene: 11. The CDR3 has 15 residues. Looked up from germline, CDR1 is SGHTA and CDR2 is FQGTGA. The CDR3 coding sequence is TGTGCCAGCAGCCTTAGCGGGGGACTAACCGCCGAGCAGTACTTC. Translated: CASSLSGGLTAEQYF.

A word on this clone: The CDR3 end shows no conserved phenylalanine or tryptophan, and so a read error is likely. This chain links TRBV4-1 with TRBJ1-6; D is uncertain. Germline CDR1 MGHRA, CDR2 YSYEKL. The CDR3 consists of 13 residues. CDR3 sequence reads: CASSQDLGSPLHL. Written as DNA, the CDR3 is TGCGCCAGCAGTCAAGATCTGGGATCACCCCTCCACCTT.

This chain connects TRBV5-1 to TRBJ1-3; D not resolved. The ends were cut back, 2 bases at V and 0 bases at J, with 6 bases in the middle. This CDR3 region has 14 residues. CDR1 is SGHRS and CDR2 is YFSETQ in the germline V gene. The CDR3 is CASSFSYSGNTIYF. In nucleotides, the CDR3 is TGCGCCAGCAGCTTCAGCTACTCTGGAAACACCATATATTTT.

This clone has more than one count but fewer than ten. The chain joins TRBV5-8 to TRBJ2-2, with D possibly matching TRBD1 (6 bases). This CDR3 has 13 residues. CDR1 SGHTS and CDR2 YDEGEE come from the germline V gene. Trimming took 5 bases from V and 5 from J, leaving 10 bases between them. CDR3 amino acids: CASRRGRTGELFF. CDR3 DNA: TGTGCCAGCAGGAGGGGGAGAACCGGGGAGCTGTTTTTT.

This chain uses TRBV10-3 with TRBJ1-5; D remains unclear. This CDR3 contains 14 residues. Per the germline V gene, CDR1 is ENHRY and CDR2 is SYGVKD. With 0 bases removed from V and 6 bases from J, the gap between germline ends came to 9 bases. The CDR3 sequence: CAISESRTTQPQHF. The DNA of the CDR3 is TGTGCCATCAGTGAGTCGAGAACAACTCAGCCCCAGCATTTT.

The chain uses TRBV9 and TRBJ2-1, with no clear D. Trimming stripped 3 bases from V and 8 bases from J, with 12 bases between. The germline gives CDR1 SGDLS, CDR2 YYNGEE. The CDR3 has 13 amino acids. CDR3 DNA: TGTGCCAGCAGCGGTAGCTTAACTGATGAGCAGTTCTTC. It encodes CASSGSLTDEQFF. Combining the CDR3 with reference TRBV9 and TRBJ2-1 gives the whole variable domain DSGVTQTPKHLITATGQRVTLRCSPRSGDLSVYWYQQSLDQGLQFLIQYYNGEERAKGNILERFSAQQFPDLHSELNLSSLELGDSALYFCASSGSLTDEQFFGPGTRLTVL.

Here the CDR3 DNA reads TGTGCCAGCAGTTTAGGGACAGGGGGCAATCAGCCCCAGCATTTT. Residues: CASSLGTGGNQPQHF. The chain employs TRBV27 and TRBJ1-5; 10 nucleotides agree with TRBD1. CDR3 length: 15 amino acids. Trimming took 2 bases from V and 2 from J; bases not matched to a gene: 0. Germline CDR1 MNHEY, CDR2 SMNVEV (reference sequence).

This chain uses TRBV11-2 with TRBJ1-1, with no clear D. CDR3 length: 14 amino acids. The V end lost 3 bases, the J end lost 11 bases, and 19 bases lay between the germline ends. The V gene's germline CDR1 is SGHAT and CDR2 FQNNGV. CDR3 sequence (DNA): TGTGCCAGCAGCTTCTCTCTAGGAGTGGGATGGGCTTTCTTT. As protein: CASSFSLGVGWAFF. Based on the CDR3 plus reference TRBV11-2 and TRBJ1-1, the full variable domain is EAGVAQSPRYKIIEKRQSVAFWCNPISGHATLYWYQQILGQGPKLLIQFQNNGVVDDSQLPKDRFSAERLKGVDSTLKIQPAKLEDSAVYLCASSFSLGVGWAFFGQGTRLTVV.

V gene TRBV7-3 combines with J gene TRBJ2-1, with D tentatively TRBD2 (5 bases). The CDR3 sequence is 15 residues long. The V end was cut by 4 bases, the J end by 0 bases, with 10 bases between. Germline CDR1 SGHTA, CDR2 FQGTGA. Written as DNA, the CDR3 is TGTGCCAGCAGCTCGACTACTAGCTCCTACAATGAGCAGTTCTTC. This codes for CASSSTTSSYNEQFF.

The chain employs TRBV27 and TRBJ1-1; D not certain. Germline V gene lookup returns CDR1 MNHEY and CDR2 SMNVEV (reference sequence). V lost 3 bases and J lost 1, with 6 bases in between. This CDR3 contains 13 residues. The CDR3 loop reads CASSFTQNTEAFF. CDR3 in DNA: TGTGCCAGCAGTTTTACCCAGAACACTGAAGCTTTCTTT.

The V and J genes are TRBV7-2 and TRBJ1-2; D is ambiguous. Trimming shortened V by 3 bases and J by 4 bases, and 18 bases separated the two germline ends. CDR3 length: 16 residues. The germline CDR1 and CDR2 sequences are SGHTA and FQGNSA. The CDR3 DNA reads as TGTGCCAGCAGCTTCTCCGGCGGGCTAGAGGGCTATGGCTACACCTTC. It is translated as CASSFSGGLEGYGYTF.

The chain uses TRBV6-4 and TRBJ2-1; no definite D call. Trimming took 1 base from V and 0 from J, leaving 1 base between them. CDR1 is MRHNA and CDR2 is SNTAGT in the germline V gene. The CDR3 loop spans 13 amino acids. The CDR3 DNA sequence: TGTGCCAGCAGTGACTTCTCCTACAATGAGCAGTTCTTC. This gives the protein CASSDFSYNEQFF.

This clone was observed once. The rearrangement links TRBV2 to TRBJ1-2; D not resolved. The germline V gene encodes CDR1 SNHLY and CDR2 FYNNEI. Trimming removed 0 bases from V and 5 bases from J, with 13 bases in between. The CDR3 contains 15 residues. The CDR3 reads CASSEASADSYGYTF. DNA of the CDR3: TGTGCCAGCAGTGAAGCGTCGGCAGATTCTTATGGCTACACCTTC.

The rearrangement links TRBV9 to TRBJ2-7, with 12 bases lining up with TRBD1. The J segment lost 7 bases and the V segment lost 3 bases, leaving 8 bases of the junction unmatched. The CDR3 covers 15 residues. Germline V gene lookup returns CDR1 SGDLS and CDR2 YYNGEE. CDR3 amino acids: CASSAGTGGPLEQYF. CDR3 DNA sequence: TGTGCCAGCAGCGCCGGGACAGGGGGCCCCCTAGAGCAGTACTTC.

This chain joins TRBV5-1 and TRBJ2-7; a weak D match, TRBD2 (6 bases). Trimming took off 2 bases at V and 1 base at J, with 7 bases between the two ends. Germline CDR1 and CDR2: SGHRS and YFSETQ. This CDR3 has 13 residues. The DNA of the CDR3 is TGCGCCAGCAGCTTCGCGGGATCCTACGAGCAGTACTTC. Translation: CASSFAGSYEQYF.

The chain recombines TRBV7-6 with TRBJ2-1; D not certain. CDR1 and CDR2 (germline): SGHVS, FNYEAQ. Deletions cut 1 base from V and 0 bases from J, with 10 bases between. This CDR3 has 16 amino acids. Written as DNA, the CDR3 is TGTGCCAGCAGCTTAGATGACAACCGCTCCTACAATGAGCAGTTCTTC. This translates into CASSLDDNRSYNEQFF.

The genes are TRBV4-3 and TRBJ1-5; D remains unclear. Germline V gene data show CDR1 as LGHNA and CDR2 as YSLEER. The CDR3 is 15 amino acids. V shed 0 bases and J shed 5 bases, with 11 bases lying between them. CDR3 amino acids: CASSQDILGYQPQHF. The CDR3 DNA sequence: TGCGCCAGCAGCCAAGATATTCTGGGATATCAGCCCCAGCATTTT.

V and J are TRBV9 and TRBJ2-7; D remains ambiguous. The germline V gene has CDR1 SGDLS and CDR2 YYNGEE. The CDR3 has 15 residues. The V end was cut by 3 bases, the J end by 3 bases, with 16 bases between. The CDR3 DNA is TGTGCCAGCAGCGCTTTACCGGCCCTGGACTACGAGCAGTACTTC. Protein: CASSALPALDYEQYF.

This sequence joins TRBV7-9 and TRBJ1-4; D is uncertain. The CDR3 has 14 residues. The V end lost 3 bases, the J end lost 0 bases, and 5 bases lay between the germline ends. Germline V CDR1 and CDR2: SEHNR, FQNEAQ (reference sequence). The CDR3 protein is CASSFFATNEKLFF. The CDR3 coding sequence is TGTGCCAGCAGCTTCTTTGCAACTAATGAAAAACTGTTTTTT.

This chain connects TRBV13 to TRBJ2-7, with 10 bases that match TRBD1. This CDR3 is 15 amino acids long. V shed 3 bases, J shed 1 base, and the junction held 3 bases outside the gene matches. The germline gives CDR1 PRHDT, CDR2 FYEKMQ (reference sequence). The CDR3 loop reads CASSFPGQGSYEQYF. The CDR3 DNA reads TGTGCCAGCAGCTTCCCGGGACAGGGGTCCTACGAGCAGTACTTC.

This clone has only a few counts. The chain employs TRBV11-2 and TRBJ2-1, with D unresolved. Trimming pared 3 bases from V and 8 bases from J, leaving 8 bases between. Per the germline V gene, CDR1 is SGHAT and CDR2 is FQNNGV. The CDR3 spans 12 residues. CDR3 nucleotides: TGTGCCAGCAGCTTTTCAGTCTATGAGCAGTTCTTC. Translated, it gives CASSFSVYEQFF.

The J gene is TRBJ2-1, the V gene TRBV5-6, with 10 nucleotides matching TRBD1. This CDR3 is built from 15 residues. Germline assignment: CDR1 SGHDT and CDR2 YYEEEE. J lost 3 bases, V lost 0 bases, and 0 bases had no gene match. This CDR3 reads CASSLGDRGYNEQFF. DNA of the CDR3: TGTGCCAGCAGCTTGGGGGACAGGGGCTACAATGAGCAGTTCTTC.

For the CDR3, the DNA is TGTGCCAGCAGCCTCTATAGCGGGGGGGCCGTTGAGCAGTTCTTC. It translates to CASSLYSGGAVEQFF. The chain links TRBV9 to TRBJ2-1; 11 bases line up with TRBD2. The CDR3 consists of 15 residues. CDR1 is SGDLS, CDR2 YYNGEE, per germline. V lost 4 bases and J lost 9; bases outside the gene matches: 9.

This clone appeared a single time. V gene TRBV11-2 combines with J gene TRBJ2-7; D may match TRBD1 or TRBD2 (5 bases each). The CDR3 runs to 13 residues. The germline V gene encodes CDR1 SGHAT and CDR2 FQNNGV. V was pared by 5 bases and J by 0 bases, with 8 bases between. The CDR3 region is CASSRGHSYEQYF. As DNA, the CDR3 is TGTGCCAGCAGCCGGGGCCACTCCTACGAGCAGTACTTC.

The chain recombines TRBV2 with TRBJ1-5; D remains ambiguous. The CDR3 spans 14 residues. Germline-derived CDR1 and CDR2 are SNHLY and FYNNEI. V lost 1 base and J lost 5, with 9 bases in between. The CDR3 loop is CASSEEPGDQPQHF. The CDR3 region has the DNA TGTGCCAGCAGTGAAGAACCCGGGGATCAGCCCCAGCATTTT.

This chain joins TRBV29-1 and TRBJ2-2; D gene ambiguous. This CDR3 has 14 amino acids. The germline gives CDR1 SQVTM, CDR2 ANQGSEA. Trimming removed 1 base at V and 6 bases at J, with 12 bases between. CDR3 loop: CSVEGELRAGELFF. For the CDR3, the DNA is TGCAGCGTTGAAGGTGAACTCCGCGCCGGGGAGCTGTTTTTT.